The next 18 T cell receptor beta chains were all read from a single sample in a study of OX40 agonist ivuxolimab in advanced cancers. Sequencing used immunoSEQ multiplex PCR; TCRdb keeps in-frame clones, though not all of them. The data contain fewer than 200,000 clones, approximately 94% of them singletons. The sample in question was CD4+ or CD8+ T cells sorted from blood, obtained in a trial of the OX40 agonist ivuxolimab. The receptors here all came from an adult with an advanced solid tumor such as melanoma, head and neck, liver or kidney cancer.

The CDR3: CASSPQGTTEAFF. The CDR3 nucleotides read TGTGCCAGCAGCCCTCAGGGGACCACTGAAGCTTTCTTT. The rearrangement uses TRBV9 and TRBJ1-1, with D possibly being TRBD1 (6 bases). This CDR3 has 13 residues. V was trimmed by 4 bases and J by 4 bases, leaving 11 bases between them. Germline assignment: CDR1 SGDLS and CDR2 YYNGEE.

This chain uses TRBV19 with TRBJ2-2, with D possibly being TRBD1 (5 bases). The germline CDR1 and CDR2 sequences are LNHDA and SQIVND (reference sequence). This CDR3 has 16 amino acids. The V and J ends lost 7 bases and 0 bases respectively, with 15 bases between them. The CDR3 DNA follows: TGTGCCAGTACCCACCCACAGGCCACGAACACCGGGGAGCTGTTTTTT. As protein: CASTHPQATNTGELFF.

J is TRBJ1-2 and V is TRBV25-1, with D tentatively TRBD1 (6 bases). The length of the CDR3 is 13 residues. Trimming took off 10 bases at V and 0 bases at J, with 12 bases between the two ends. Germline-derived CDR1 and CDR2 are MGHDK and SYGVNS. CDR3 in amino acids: CATQGRTNYGYTF. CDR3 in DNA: TGTGCCACCCAGGGGCGGACTAACTATGGCTACACCTTC.

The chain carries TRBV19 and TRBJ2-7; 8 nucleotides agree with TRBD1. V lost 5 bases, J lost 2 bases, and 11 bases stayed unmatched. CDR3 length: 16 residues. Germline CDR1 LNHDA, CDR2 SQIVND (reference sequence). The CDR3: CASSPRPGQATYEQYF. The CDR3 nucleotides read TGTGCCAGTAGTCCCCGTCCGGGACAGGCGACCTACGAGCAGTACTTC.

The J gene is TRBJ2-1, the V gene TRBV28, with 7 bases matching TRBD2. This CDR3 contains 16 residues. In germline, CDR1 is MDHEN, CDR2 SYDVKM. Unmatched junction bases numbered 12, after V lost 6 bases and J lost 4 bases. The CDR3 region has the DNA TGTGCCAGCAGCCCCCCTGGCGGGAGACATTACAATGAGCAGTTCTTC. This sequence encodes CASSPPGGRHYNEQFF.

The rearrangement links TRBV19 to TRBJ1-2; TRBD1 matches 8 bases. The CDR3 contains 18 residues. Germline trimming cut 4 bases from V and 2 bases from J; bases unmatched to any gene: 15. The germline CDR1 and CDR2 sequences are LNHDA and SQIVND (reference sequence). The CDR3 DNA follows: TGTGCCAGTAGTAAGAGCGACAGGGGCCGGAATATAAACTATGGCTACACCTTC. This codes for CASSKSDRGRNINYGYTF.

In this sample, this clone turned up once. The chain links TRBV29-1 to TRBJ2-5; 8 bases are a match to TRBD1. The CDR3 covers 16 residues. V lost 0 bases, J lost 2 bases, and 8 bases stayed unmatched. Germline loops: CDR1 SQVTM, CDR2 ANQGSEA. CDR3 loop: CSVEELGQGQQETQYF. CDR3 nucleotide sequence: TGCAGCGTTGAAGAACTAGGACAGGGCCAGCAAGAGACCCAGTACTTC.

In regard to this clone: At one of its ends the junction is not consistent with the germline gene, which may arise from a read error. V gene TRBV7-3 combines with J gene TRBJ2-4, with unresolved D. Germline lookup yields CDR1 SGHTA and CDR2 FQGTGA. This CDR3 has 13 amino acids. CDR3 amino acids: CASSVTRWDIQYF. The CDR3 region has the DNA TGTGCCAGCAGCGTAACAAGGTGGGACATTCAGTACTTC.

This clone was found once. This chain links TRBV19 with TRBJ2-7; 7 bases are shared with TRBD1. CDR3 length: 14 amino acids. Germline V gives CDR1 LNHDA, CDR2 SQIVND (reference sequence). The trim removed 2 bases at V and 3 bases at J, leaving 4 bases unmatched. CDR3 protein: CASSIPGQFYEQYF. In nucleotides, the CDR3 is TGTGCCAGTAGTATACCGGGACAGTTCTACGAGCAGTACTTC.

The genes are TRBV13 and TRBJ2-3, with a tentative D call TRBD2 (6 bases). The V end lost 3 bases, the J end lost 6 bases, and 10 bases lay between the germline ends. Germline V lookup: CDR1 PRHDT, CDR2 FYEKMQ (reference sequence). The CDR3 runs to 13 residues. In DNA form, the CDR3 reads TGTGCCAGCAGCTTTGCCGGAGGGGATACGCAGTATTTT. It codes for CASSFAGGDTQYF.

The CDR3, as DNA: TGCGCCAGCAGCCCGACAGGGGGCGAAGGAGGCTACACCTTC. This sequence encodes CASSPTGGEGGYTF. The rearrangement joins TRBV5-1 to TRBJ1-2, with 10 bases fitting TRBD1. This CDR3 has 14 residues. V lost 4 bases to trimming and J lost 8 bases; unmatched junction nucleotides: 8. Germline assignment: CDR1 SGHRS and CDR2 YFSETQ.

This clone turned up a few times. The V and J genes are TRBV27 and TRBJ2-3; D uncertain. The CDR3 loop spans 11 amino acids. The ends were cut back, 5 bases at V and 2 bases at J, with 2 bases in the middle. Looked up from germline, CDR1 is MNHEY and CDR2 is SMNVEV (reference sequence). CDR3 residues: CASSNTDTQYF. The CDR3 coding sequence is TGTGCCAGCAGTAACACAGATACGCAGTATTTT.

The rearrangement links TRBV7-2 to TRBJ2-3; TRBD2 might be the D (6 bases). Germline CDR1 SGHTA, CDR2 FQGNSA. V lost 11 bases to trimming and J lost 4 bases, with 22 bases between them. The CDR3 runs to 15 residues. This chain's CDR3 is CASRGGVGSADTQYF. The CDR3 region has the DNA TGTGCCTCTAGAGGAGGGGTAGGGTCGGCAGATACGCAGTATTTT.

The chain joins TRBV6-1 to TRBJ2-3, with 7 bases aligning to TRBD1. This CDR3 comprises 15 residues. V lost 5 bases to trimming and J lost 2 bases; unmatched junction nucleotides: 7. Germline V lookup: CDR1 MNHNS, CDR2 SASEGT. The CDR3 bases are TGTGCCAGCAGTTTGGGACAGACTTTCACAGATACGCAGTATTTT. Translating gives CASSLGQTFTDTQYF.

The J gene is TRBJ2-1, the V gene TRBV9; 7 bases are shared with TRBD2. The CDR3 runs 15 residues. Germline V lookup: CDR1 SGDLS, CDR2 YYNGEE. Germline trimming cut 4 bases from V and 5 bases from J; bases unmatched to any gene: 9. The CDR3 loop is CASSKPGLYDNEQFF. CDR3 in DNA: TGTGCCAGCAGCAAACCGGGACTATACGACAATGAGCAGTTCTTC.

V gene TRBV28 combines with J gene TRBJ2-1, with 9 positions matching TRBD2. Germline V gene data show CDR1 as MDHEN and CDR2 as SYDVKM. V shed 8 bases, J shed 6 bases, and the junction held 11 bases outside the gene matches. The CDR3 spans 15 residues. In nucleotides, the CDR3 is TGTGCCAGCCACCTATCGGGACTAGCCCGCAATGAGCAGTTCTTC. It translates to CASHLSGLARNEQFF. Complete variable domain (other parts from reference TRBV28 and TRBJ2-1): DVKVTQSSRYLVKRTGEKVFLECVQDMDHENMFWYRQDPGLGLRLIYFSYDVKMKEKGDIPEGYSVSREKKERFSLILESASTNQTSMYLCASHLSGLARNEQFFGPGTRLTVL.

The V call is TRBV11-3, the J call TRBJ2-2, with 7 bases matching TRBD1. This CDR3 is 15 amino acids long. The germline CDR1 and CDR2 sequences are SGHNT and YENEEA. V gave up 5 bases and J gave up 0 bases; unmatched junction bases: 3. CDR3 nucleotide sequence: TGTGCCAGCAGCCTCAGGGGGACGAACACCGGGGAGCTGTTTTTT. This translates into CASSLRGTNTGELFF.

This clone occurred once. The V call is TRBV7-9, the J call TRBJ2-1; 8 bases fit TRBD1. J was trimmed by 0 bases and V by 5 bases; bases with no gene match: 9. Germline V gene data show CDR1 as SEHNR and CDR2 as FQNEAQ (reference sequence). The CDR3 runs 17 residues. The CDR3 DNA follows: TGTGCCAGCAGCCAGGGGGCTGGCTCGAGCTCCTACAATGAGCAGTTCTTC. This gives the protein CASSQGAGSSSYNEQFF.